A selection of T cell receptor beta chains follows, all from one sample in a study of tumor and adjacent non-tumor tissue in lung cancer. MiXCR, run by TCRdb on the multiplex PCR reads, gives a single entry per CDR3 protein. The repertoire has under 150,000 distinct CDR3 sequences, around 61% of them found once; the top ten carry 18%. The sample was lung tumor tissue. These receptors all stem from a man aged 55 to 70 with small cell lung cancer. The CDR3 runs from the conserved cysteine through the conserved F or W. A D gene is named only where the DNA matches it firmly. Where a row states a size, it is once, few, many or the class of an expanded clone; other rows omit it.

j_gene	abundance	v_gene	d_gene	CDR3aa	CDR3nt
TRBJ2-1	.	TRBV20-1	.	CSAPSGRSNEHFF	TGCAGTGCCCCAAGCGGTAGAAGTAATGAGCACTTCTTC
TRBJ2-3	many	TRBV20-1	TRBD2	CSAFGQREVYTQYF	TGCAGTGCTTTTGGCCAGCGGGAGGTGTATACGCAGTATTTT
TRBJ2-3	.	TRBV12-3/TRBV12-4	TRBD2	CATCGLAGTLGTDTQYF	TGTGCCACTTGCGGGCTAGCGGGAACTCTTGGCACAGATACTCAGTATTTT
TRBJ2-5	.	TRBV5-4	.	CDSSRGSETQYF	TGTGACAGCAGCCGGGGTTCCGAGACCCAGTACTTC
TRBJ2-1	.	TRBV14	.	CDSSQDIGVFRGEQFF	TGTGACAGCAGCCAAGACATTGGGGTCTTCAGGGGTGAGCAGTTCTTC
TRBJ1-5	.	TRBV12-3/TRBV12-4	TRBD1	CASSTRTGGYQPQHF	TGTGCCAGCAGCACCAGGACAGGGGGATATCAGCCCCAACATTTT
TRBJ1-5	.	TRBV12-3/TRBV12-4	.	CASSNTGRQPQHF	TGTGCCAGCAGTAATACAGGGAGACAGCCCCAGCATTTT
TRBJ1-6	many	TRBV20-1	TRBD1	CSAPGTGPTLHF	TGCAGTGCTCCCGGGACAGGCCCAACCCTCCACTTT
TRBJ1-5	.	TRBV6-6	TRBD1	CASRQGEGRQPQHF	TGTGCCAGCAGGCAGGGGGAGGGACGCCAGCCCCAGCATTTT
TRBJ2-7	many	TRBV11-2	TRBD2	CASSPAGTSAYEQYF	TGTGCCAGCAGCCCCGCCGGGACTAGCGCCTACGAGCAGTACTTC
TRBJ2-5	.	TRBV11-2	.	CTSNLVYWTGKETQYF	TGTACCAGCAACTTAGTGTATTGGACGGGTAAAGAGACCCAGTACTTC
TRBJ2-5	.	TRBV4-2	TRBD2	CTSSQGNSGRGQETEYF	TGTACCAGCAGCCAAGGAAATAGCGGGAGGGGGCAAGAGACCGAGTACTTC
TRBJ2-3	.	TRBV20-1	TRBD2	CSARRLAGTDTRYF	TGCAGTGCTAGAAGGCTAGCGGGGACGGATACGCGGTATTTT
TRBJ2-7	.	TRBV11-2	TRBD2	CASNLWREGEQYF	TGTGCCAGCAACTTATGGCGGGAGGGAGAGCAGTACTTC
TRBJ2-2	.	TRBV5-1	TRBD2	CASRERGNTGELFF	TGCGCCAGCAGGGAGCGGGGGAACACCGGGGAGCTGTTTTTT
TRBJ1-6	.	TRBV6-5	.	CASSYSNRVDSPLHF	TGTGCCAGCAGTTACTCGAACAGGGTCGATTCACCCCTCCACTTC
TRBJ2-5	.	TRBV6-2/TRBV6-3	.	CASRVPGLAETQYF	TGTGCCAGCAGAGTCCCTGGGCTAGCGGAGACCCAGTACTTC
TRBJ2-5	.	TRBV11-2	.	CASSLRQRAQYF	TGTGCCAGCAGCCTACGTCAGCGGGCGCAGTACTTC
TRBJ2-1	.	TRBV29-1	.	CSAGDNEQLF	TGCAGCGCCGGTGATAATGAGCAGCTCTTC
TRBJ2-7	many	TRBV20-1	.	CSARDPASVASGYEQYF	TGCAGTGCTAGAGACCCAGCCTCCGTAGCGAGCGGGTACGAGCAGTACTTC